Listed below are T cell receptor beta chains from one sample, sequenced in a study of T cells in Graves' hyperthyroidism and ophthalmopathy. Each CDR3 protein is one row after TCRdb ran MiXCR on the multiplex PCR reads. Of over 400,000 distinct CDR3 sequences listed, about 15% were seen once; the top ten hold approximately 13%. Sequences were obtained from blood. All receptors come from a man between 18 and 29 years old with Graves' ophthalmopathy. Both conserved end residues are part of each CDR3. The order of the fields is D gene, clone size, V gene, J gene, CDR3 DNA, CDR3 protein. The D gene is left open where the match is weak. A clone size is listed for some rows: how often the clone was seen (once, few, many), or a class if it is expanded.

-	-	TRBV6-1	TRBJ1-1	TGTGCCAGTTCTCCCCCGAGGACTGAAGCTTTCTTT	CASSPPRTEAFF
-	many	TRBV29-1	TRBJ2-1	TGCAGCGTTACCACCAATCATCACCACAATGAGCAGTTCTTC	CSVTTNHHHNEQFF
-	many	TRBV24-1	TRBJ2-2	TGTGCCACCAGTGCTCCCAGGGCCTACACCGGGGAGCTGTTTTTT	CATSAPRAYTGELFF
TRBD2	few	TRBV24-1	TRBJ2-2	TGTGCCACCAGTGTGACTAGCGGGGCCCACACCGGGGAGCTGTTTTTT	CATSVTSGAHTGELFF
-	few	TRBV4-2	TRBJ2-7	TGTGCCAGCAGCCAAGAGTCCGGGGACGGCTACGAGCAGTACTTC	CASSQESGDGYEQYF
-	many	TRBV10-2	TRBJ2-7	TGCGCCACCCGAAAGGACGGTCAGAGCTCCTACGAGCAGTACTTC	CATRKDGQSSYEQYF
TRBD1	few	TRBV4-2	TRBJ1-4	TGTGCCAGCAGCCATCACTCCTCGGGACAGGGTAATGAAAAACTGTTTTTT	CASSHHSSGQGNEKLFF
-	many	TRBV6-6	TRBJ2-1	TGTGCCAGCAGTTACGCCTCAGGCCTCAATGAGCAGTTCTTC	CASSYASGLNEQFF
-	-	TRBV15	TRBJ1-2	TGTGCCACCAGCAGAGATGCGGGGACTGGCGGCTACACCTTC	CATSRDAGTGGYTF
TRBD2	-	TRBV14	TRBJ2-7	TGTGCCAGCAGACCGACTAGCGGGAGGTCCTACGAGCAGTACTTC	CASRPTSGRSYEQYF
TRBD1	many	TRBV3-1	TRBJ1-1	TGTGCCAGCAGCCCGCGAATGGTAGGGACAGGGGGCACTGAAGCTTTCTTT	CASSPRMVGTGGTEAFF
-	many	TRBV5-6	TRBJ2-7	TGTGCCAGCAGCTCGGGCAGCTATCAGTACTTC	CASSSGSYQYF
TRBD1	many	TRBV3-1	TRBJ1-2	TGTGCCAGCAGCGAGGCAGGGGGCATCTATGGCTACACCTTC	CASSEAGGIYGYTF
TRBD2	few	TRBV10-2	TRBJ2-1	TGCGCCAGCAGTGGACGGGAGGGCCTTAACACTGAGCAGTTCTTC	CASSGREGLNTEQFF
TRBD2	-	TRBV20-1	TRBJ2-7	TGCAGTGCTAGGGCCTTTCGACGGGGGGTCTCGGATGAGCAGTACTTC	CSARAFRRGVSDEQYF
-	many	TRBV6-5	TRBJ1-1	TGTGCCAGCAGTTACTCGGGCAAAGAAGCTTTCTTT	CASSYSGKEAFF
-	many	TRBV15	TRBJ2-5	TGTGCCACCCGTTTCCGGGAACAAGAGACCCAGTACTTC	CATRFREQETQYF
-	few	TRBV6-6	TRBJ2-1	TGTGCCAGCAGTTACAATCAAGTGCAGTTCTTC	CASSYNQVQFF
TRBD1	few	TRBV27	TRBJ1-2	TGTGCCAGCAGTAGGGGGCTGCGATATGGCTACACCTTC	CASSRGLRYGYTF
-	few	TRBV27	TRBJ2-7	TGTGCCAGCAGCTTCCTATTTAGGGAGCAGTACTTC	CASSFLFREQYF
-	many	TRBV10-3	TRBJ1-1	TGTGCCACCAGGGACACTGAGAACACTGAAGCTTTCTTT	CATRDTENTEAFF
-	few	TRBV9	TRBJ2-6	TGTGCCAGCAGCGTAGAGGCTTTAGCTGGGGCCAACGTCCTGACTTTC	CASSVEALAGANVLTF
TRBD1	many	TRBV12-3/TRBV12-4	TRBJ2-5	TGTGCCAGCAGCCTAGGACAGGGAGGAGGTGAGACCCAGTACTTC	CASSLGQGGGETQYF
TRBD1	many	TRBV6-5	TRBJ2-7	TGTGCCAGCAGTTACTCGGCGGACAGGACCAACTCCTACGAGCAGTACTTC	CASSYSADRTNSYEQYF
TRBD1	few	TRBV7-9	TRBJ2-1	TGTGCCAGCAGCGCGCCGGACAGGGATATCTGGGAGCAGTTCTTC	CASSAPDRDIWEQFF
-	many	TRBV7-9	TRBJ2-1	TGTGCCAGCAGCTTACCCCCTAGGAACAATGAGCAGTTCTTC	CASSLPPRNNEQFF
TRBD1	many	TRBV30	TRBJ1-3	TGTGCCTGGACGACAGGGTCTGCTGGAAACACCATATATTTT	CAWTTGSAGNTIYF
-	-	TRBV10-3	TRBJ1-4	TGTGCCATCAAGCCTTCTGGACAGCAAGGTGAAAAACTGTTTTTT	CAIKPSGQQGEKLFF
TRBD2	many	TRBV13	TRBJ2-1	TGTGCCAGCAGCTTCCCATCTACTAGCGGATACAATGAGCAGTTCTTC	CASSFPSTSGYNEQFF
-	-	TRBV3-1	TRBJ2-5	TGTGCCAGCAGCCATCTTGCCCAAGAGACCCAGTACTTC	CASSHLAQETQYF
-	many	TRBV24-1	TRBJ2-2	TGTGCCACCAGTGGAGGGCCGAACACCGGGGAGCTGTTTTTT	CATSGGPNTGELFF
-	many	TRBV29-1	TRBJ1-2	TGCAGCGTTGAGAGTGCAAGCCGCTATGGCTACACCTTC	CSVESASRYGYTF
-	-	TRBV5-6	TRBJ1-5	TGTGCCAGCGGCTTAGGGGGGCGTCAGCCCCAGCATTTT	CASGLGGRQPQHF